The sequence of this T cell receptor (beta chain) was determined in a study of PD-L1 blockade in urothelial cancer. The wider study: Male sex and bladder-origin urothelial cancer were recorded for twenty-five of 29 patients. Counts from blood samples showed a median of approximately 150,000 T cells.

Overall study results and limits: Durable-benefit patients expanded tumor-associated blood clones more at 3 weeks.

The assay was immunoSEQ multiplex PCR, and TCRdb's table has in-frame clones only and misses some. The sample yields around 40,000 clones, 70% to 90% seen once. Time point of the sample: peripheral blood 6 weeks after treatment start. Only a few counts were recorded for this clone. Its antigen is not known. V was clipped by 8 bases and J by 8 bases; unmatched bases: 12. The CDR3 totals 14 residues. CDR1 is SNHLY, CDR2 FYNNEI, per germline. This TCR was recovered from a man between 65 and 85 years old with urothelial cancer. The sequenced sample was PBMCs, obtained around atezolizumab (anti-PD-L1) treatment. The chain uses TRBV2 and TRBJ2-5; 9 positions match TRBD2. The CDR3 DNA reads as TGTGCCAGCGCCAAGGGTAGTAGCGGGAGTACCCAGTACTTC. Its translation: CASAKGSSGSTQYF.